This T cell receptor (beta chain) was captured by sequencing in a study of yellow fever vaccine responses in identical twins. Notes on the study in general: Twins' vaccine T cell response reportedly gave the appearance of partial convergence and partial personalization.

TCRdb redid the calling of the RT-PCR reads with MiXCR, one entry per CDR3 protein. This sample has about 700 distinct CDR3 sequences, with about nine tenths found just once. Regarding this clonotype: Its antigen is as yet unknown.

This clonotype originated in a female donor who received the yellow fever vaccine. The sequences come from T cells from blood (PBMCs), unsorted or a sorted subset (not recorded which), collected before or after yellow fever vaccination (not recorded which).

The CDR3 loop is CSVADYQAKNIQYF. In DNA, the CDR3 is TGCAGTGTTGCGGACTATCAAGCCAAAAACATTCAGTACTTC. The chain employs TRBV20-1 and TRBJ2-4; a weak D match, TRBD2 (6 bases). Between the trimmed V and J ends, which lost 7 bases and 0 bases, there was a span of 13 bases. The germline gives CDR1 DFQATT, CDR2 SNEGSKA (reference sequence). The CDR3 is 14 residues long.